This T cell receptor beta chain derives from a study of T cell repertoires in cytomegalovirus infection. As for the study in general: Matching HLA type and CMV infection were both indicated by public TCR beta signatures.

TCRdb reprocessed the reads with MiXCR, giving one entry per CDR3 protein. Altogether fewer than 700,000 distinct CDR3 sequences are present, roughly a quarter being singletons, with the ten largest covering roughly 8%. This clonotype showed up many times. Germline V gene data show CDR1 as SGHTA and CDR2 as FQGNSA. The V gene lost 5 bases and the J gene lost 0 bases, with 13 bases spanning the gap. This CDR3 has 15 amino acids. The sequenced sample was CD8+ T cells from PBMCs. This TCR came from a human donor in good health (CMV status not recorded). Some clones in this sample may be carry-over from other donors' samples. V and J are TRBV7-2 and TRBJ1-1, with TRBD1 as a possible D gene (5 bases). The CDR3 sequence is CASSQGDGLNTEAFF. Here the CDR3 DNA reads TGTGCCAGCAGCCAAGGGGACGGATTGAACACTGAAGCTTTCTTT. Together with reference TRBV7-2 and TRBJ1-1, the CDR3 gives the full variable domain: GAGVSQSPSNKVTEKGKDVELRCDPISGHTALYWYRQSLGQGLEFLIYFQGNSAPDKSGLPSDRFSAERTGGSVSTLTIQRTQQEDSAVYLCASSQGDGLNTEAFFGQGTRLTVV.